Below, one T cell receptor beta chain is given with its context. The junction and the germline gene differ at one end; a read error may be behind it. This CDR3 is 13 amino acids long. Germline assignment: CDR1 SGHTS and CDR2 YDEGEE. These data originate in a study of blood T cell repertoires in COVID-19. Whole-study context: Material from acute and convalescent COVID-19 was sourced from the United States, Italy and Spain.

Repertoires were generated with immunoSEQ multiplex PCR, while TCRdb's copy carries only in-frame clones and drops some. The table has about 100,000 clones, about 80% seen once; the top ten hold about 12%. The receptor's source is a woman aged 70-85 years with acute or convalescent COVID-19. Sequencing was performed on peripheral blood. The V call is TRBV5-8, the J call TRBJ1-2; D remains unclear. The CDR3 sequence: CASSLRGGSVELF. The CDR3 region has the DNA TGTGCCAGCAGCCTGCGTGGTGGCTCCGTCGAACTATTC. The full variable domain, in which reference TRBV5-8 and TRBJ1-2 provide the parts outside the CDR3, is EAGVTQSPTHLIKTRGQQATLRCSPISGHTSVYWYQQALGLGLQFLLWYDEGEERNRGNFPPRFSGRQFPNYSSELNVNALELEDSALYLCASSLRGGSVELFGSGTRLTVV.